Listed below are T cell receptor beta chains from one sample, sequenced in a study of control samples from healthy donors and cancer patients. Measured with immunoSEQ multiplex PCR; TCRdb has only the in-frame clones, and not every one. This sample has about 150,000 clones, with just under 95% found just once. The sequencing sample was made of blood. All receptors derive from a woman between 40 and 50 years old in good health. Each CDR3 is given with its conserved first and last residue. The D gene is left open where the match is weak. Clone size is given for some rows only: seen once, a few or many times, or a class if the clone is expanded.

d_call: NA; j_call: TRBJ2-1; v_call: TRBV7-7; clone_size: NA; cdr3_aa: CASSLKPSGHNEQFF; cdr3_nt: TGTGCTAGCAGCTTAAAGCCCTCGGGACACAATGAGCAGTTCTTC
d_call: TRBD2; j_call: TRBJ2-1; v_call: TRBV9; clone_size: NA; cdr3_aa: CASTASGAVSSYNEQFF; cdr3_nt: TGTGCCAGTACCGCTAGCGGGGCCGTTAGCTCCTACAATGAGCAGTTCTTC
d_call: NA; j_call: TRBJ2-5; v_call: TRBV2; clone_size: NA; cdr3_aa: CASSEGNTQETQYF; cdr3_nt: TGTGCCAGCAGTGAAGGGAACACTCAAGAGACCCAGTACTTC
d_call: NA; j_call: TRBJ2-2; v_call: TRBV13; clone_size: NA; cdr3_aa: CASKRGGAGTGELFF; cdr3_nt: TGTGCCAGCAAGCGAGGCGGGGCCGGCACCGGGGAGCTGTTTTTT
d_call: NA; j_call: TRBJ1-1; v_call: TRBV25-1; clone_size: NA; cdr3_aa: CASSESIVGNTEAFF; cdr3_nt: TGTGCCAGCAGTGAATCGATCGTGGGGAACACTGAAGCTTTCTTT
d_call: NA; j_call: TRBJ2-7; v_call: TRBV6-6; clone_size: NA; cdr3_aa: CASGPYEQYF; cdr3_nt: TGTGCCAGCGGACCCTACGAGCAGTACTTC
d_call: NA; j_call: TRBJ1-5; v_call: TRBV12-3/TRBV12-4; clone_size: NA; cdr3_aa: CASSLSGNQPQHF; cdr3_nt: TGTGCCAGCAGCTTATCGGGGAATCAGCCCCAGCATTTT
d_call: NA; j_call: TRBJ1-3; v_call: TRBV6-5; clone_size: NA; cdr3_aa: CASSPTGSGNTIYF; cdr3_nt: TGTGCCAGCAGTCCGACAGGCTCTGGAAACACCATATATTTT
d_call: NA; j_call: TRBJ1-5; v_call: TRBV9; clone_size: NA; cdr3_aa: CASSVGGDMAQPQHF; cdr3_nt: TGTGCCAGCAGCGTAGGAGGGGACATGGCTCAGCCCCAGCATTTT
d_call: NA; j_call: TRBJ1-2; v_call: TRBV4-3; clone_size: NA; cdr3_aa: CASSQEGGFPSGYTF; cdr3_nt: TGCGCCAGCAGCCAAGAGGGAGGGTTTCCCAGCGGCTACACCTTC
d_call: TRBD1; j_call: TRBJ1-5; v_call: TRBV18; clone_size: NA; cdr3_aa: CASSPSQGAGSNQPQHF; cdr3_nt: TGTGCCAGCTCACCAAGCCAGGGGGCCGGGAGCAATCAGCCCCAGCATTTT
d_call: NA; j_call: TRBJ2-3; v_call: TRBV4-3; clone_size: NA; cdr3_aa: CASSQLTRSTDTQYF; cdr3_nt: TGCGCCAGCAGCCAGCTGACTAGGTCAACAGATACGCAGTATTTT
d_call: NA; j_call: TRBJ2-3; v_call: TRBV5-4; clone_size: NA; cdr3_aa: CASSNNRDKGDTQYF; cdr3_nt: TGTGCCAGCAGCAATAACCGGGACAAGGGAGATACGCAGTATTTT
d_call: TRBD1; j_call: TRBJ1-6; v_call: TRBV19; clone_size: NA; cdr3_aa: CASSMAPEGALRVPYNSPLHF; cdr3_nt: TGTGCCAGTAGTATGGCCCCGGAGGGGGCCCTTCGTGTGCCCTATAATTCACCCCTCCACTTT
d_call: NA; j_call: TRBJ1-1; v_call: TRBV10-3; clone_size: NA; cdr3_aa: CAISDRLNTEAFF; cdr3_nt: TGTGCCATCAGTGATCGGTTAAACACTGAAGCTTTCTTT
d_call: NA; j_call: TRBJ2-5; v_call: TRBV5-1; clone_size: NA; cdr3_aa: CASSLAGGQETQYF; cdr3_nt: TGCGCCAGCAGCTTGGCCGGCGGGCAAGAGACCCAGTACTTC
d_call: TRBD2; j_call: TRBJ2-5; v_call: TRBV5-4; clone_size: NA; cdr3_aa: CASSLLSSSGRTETQYF; cdr3_nt: TGTGCCAGCAGCTTGTTGTCGTCCAGCGGGAGGACGGAGACCCAGTACTTC
d_call: TRBD1; j_call: TRBJ1-1; v_call: TRBV5-4; clone_size: NA; cdr3_aa: CASQDRGTEAFF; cdr3_nt: TGTGCCAGTCAGGACAGGGGTACTGAAGCTTTCTTT
d_call: TRBD1; j_call: TRBJ1-1; v_call: TRBV19; clone_size: NA; cdr3_aa: CASNTRDRPAEAFF; cdr3_nt: TGTGCCAGTAATACGCGGGACAGACCCGCTGAAGCTTTCTTT
d_call: TRBD1; j_call: TRBJ1-1; v_call: TRBV4-1; clone_size: NA; cdr3_aa: CASSRGTGGHTEAFF; cdr3_nt: TGCGCCAGCAGCCGGGGGACAGGGGGCCACACTGAAGCTTTCTTT
d_call: NA; j_call: TRBJ1-1; v_call: TRBV3-1/TRBV3-2; clone_size: NA; cdr3_aa: CASREGSNTEAFF; cdr3_nt: TGTGCCAGCAGGGAAGGTTCGAACACTGAAGCTTTCTTT
d_call: NA; j_call: TRBJ2-7; v_call: TRBV7-2; clone_size: NA; cdr3_aa: CASSLTSYEQYF; cdr3_nt: TGTGCCAGCAGCTTGACTAGCTACGAGCAGTACTTC
d_call: TRBD1; j_call: TRBJ2-7; v_call: TRBV18; clone_size: NA; cdr3_aa: CASSPAPRTGVNEQYF; cdr3_nt: TGTGCCAGCTCACCAGCCCCGAGGACAGGGGTGAACGAGCAGTACTTC
d_call: NA; j_call: TRBJ1-1; v_call: TRBV6-5; clone_size: NA; cdr3_aa: CASSSGVGGTEAFF; cdr3_nt: TGTGCCAGCAGTTCTGGGGTTGGGGGCACTGAAGCTTTCTTT
d_call: NA; j_call: TRBJ2-3; v_call: TRBV12-3/TRBV12-4; clone_size: NA; cdr3_aa: CASSSPSTDTQYF; cdr3_nt: TGTGCCAGCAGTTCACCAAGCACAGATACGCAGTATTTT
d_call: NA; j_call: TRBJ1-5; v_call: TRBV7-2; clone_size: NA; cdr3_aa: CASSLGYSNQPQHF; cdr3_nt: TGTGCCAGCAGCTTAGGATATAGCAATCAGCCCCAGCATTTT
d_call: NA; j_call: TRBJ1-2; v_call: TRBV19; clone_size: NA; cdr3_aa: CASTPGSYSSYGYTF; cdr3_nt: TGTGCCAGTACACCGGGGTCGTACTCTAGCTATGGCTACACCTTC
d_call: NA; j_call: TRBJ1-1; v_call: TRBV7-2; clone_size: NA; cdr3_aa: CASTSFGVGVNTEAFF; cdr3_nt: TGTGCCAGCACCTCCTTCGGGGTAGGAGTGAACACTGAAGCTTTCTTT
d_call: NA; j_call: TRBJ1-4; v_call: TRBV4-3; clone_size: NA; cdr3_aa: CASSQDRTTRNEKLFF; cdr3_nt: TGCGCCAGCAGCCAAGATCGGACAACTCGAAATGAAAAACTGTTTTTT
d_call: TRBD2; j_call: TRBJ2-7; v_call: TRBV3-1/TRBV3-2; clone_size: NA; cdr3_aa: CASSPGRESEQYF; cdr3_nt: TGTGCCAGCAGCCCCGGGCGGGAGAGTGAGCAGTACTTC
d_call: TRBD1; j_call: TRBJ1-1; v_call: TRBV5-1; clone_size: NA; cdr3_aa: CASSCGQGGTEAFF; cdr3_nt: TGCGCCAGCAGCTGCGGACAGGGGGGCACTGAAGCTTTCTTT
d_call: NA; j_call: TRBJ1-5; v_call: TRBV19; clone_size: NA; cdr3_aa: CASSRDLSNQPQHF; cdr3_nt: TGTGCCAGTAGTCGGGACCTAAGCAATCAGCCCCAGCATTTT
d_call: TRBD2; j_call: TRBJ2-7; v_call: TRBV7-2; clone_size: once; cdr3_aa: CASSLSSGPYEQYF; cdr3_nt: TGTGCCAGCAGCTTATCTAGCGGGCCCTACGAGCAGTACTTC
d_call: NA; j_call: TRBJ2-5; v_call: TRBV30; clone_size: NA; cdr3_aa: CAWSVILFETQYF; cdr3_nt: TGTGCCTGGAGTGTAATTCTTTTTGAGACCCAGTACTTC
d_call: NA; j_call: TRBJ1-1; v_call: TRBV7-9; clone_size: once; cdr3_aa: CASSLETNTEAFF; cdr3_nt: TGTGCCAGCAGCTTAGAGACTAACACTGAAGCTTTCTTT
d_call: TRBD1; j_call: TRBJ1-5; v_call: TRBV9; clone_size: NA; cdr3_aa: CASSRTGSGQPQHF; cdr3_nt: TGTGCCAGCAGCCGGACAGGGAGCGGCCAGCCCCAGCATTTT
d_call: TRBD2; j_call: TRBJ2-3; v_call: TRBV5-1; clone_size: NA; cdr3_aa: CASSRQAGGLTDTQYF; cdr3_nt: TGCGCCAGCAGCCGCCAAGCGGGGGGGCTGACAGATACGCAGTATTTT
d_call: TRBD1; j_call: TRBJ1-3; v_call: TRBV5-6; clone_size: NA; cdr3_aa: CASSLAGTGSGNTIYF; cdr3_nt: TGTGCCAGCAGCTTGGCCGGGACAGGTTCTGGAAACACCATATATTTT
d_call: NA; j_call: TRBJ1-6; v_call: TRBV7-2; clone_size: NA; cdr3_aa: CASSPGGSYNSPLHF; cdr3_nt: TGTGCCAGCAGCCCGGGGGGCTCCTATAATTCACCCCTCCACTTT
d_call: NA; j_call: TRBJ1-4; v_call: TRBV4-3; clone_size: NA; cdr3_aa: CASSPGREKLFF; cdr3_nt: TGCGCCAGCAGCCCCGGACGCGAAAAACTGTTTTTT
d_call: TRBD1; j_call: TRBJ2-3; v_call: TRBV5-1; clone_size: NA; cdr3_aa: CASSEQGARDTQYF; cdr3_nt: TGCGCCAGCAGCGAACAGGGGGCGCGGGATACGCAGTATTTT
d_call: TRBD1; j_call: TRBJ2-4; v_call: TRBV6-2/TRBV6-3; clone_size: NA; cdr3_aa: CASSPGQGQLAKNIQYF; cdr3_nt: TGTGCCAGCAGTCCGGGACAGGGACAACTAGCCAAAAACATTCAGTACTTC
d_call: NA; j_call: TRBJ2-7; v_call: TRBV19; clone_size: NA; cdr3_aa: CASSPHSNRFYEQYF; cdr3_nt: TGTGCCAGTAGCCCCCACAGTAACCGATTCTACGAGCAGTACTTC